This TCR beta chain was recorded in a study of blood T cells in healthy people across ages. The donors, aged about 6 to 90, were healthy Caucasians from Russia. Next came a second PCR, run for 7 to 11 cycles, which used a sample-barcoded 5' primer along with a J-beta primer mix. Every cDNA was tagged by a template-switch adaptor with 12 random nucleotides. TCRdb processed the 5' RACE reads anew with MiXCR; each CDR3 protein has one entry. The data contain hundreds of thousands of distinct CDR3 sequences, nearly 60% of them singletons. The sequenced sample was blood. The receptor comes from a man aged 25-45 years in good health.

CDR3 loop: CASSLEAITEAFF. CDR3 DNA: TGTGCCAGCAGCTTGGAGGCCATCACTGAAGCTTTCTTT. The chain recombines TRBV7-9 with TRBJ1-1, with D hard to call. From germline, CDR1 is SEHNR and CDR2 FQNEAQ (reference sequence). The CDR3 is 13 residues long. V lost 3 bases, J lost 4 bases, and 9 bases lay in between.